One and the same sample provided the 18 T cell receptor beta chains below, sequenced in a study of blood T cells in healthy people across ages. A second PCR, run for about 7 to 12 cycles, used a sample-barcoded 5' primer plus a J-beta primer mix. One entry per CDR3 protein, called by TCRdb with MiXCR from the 5' RACE reads. The repertoire has fewer than 1,000,000 distinct CDR3 sequences, under 55% of them found once; the top ten carry roughly 19%. Sequencing was performed on blood. Receptors originate from a man in his 60s in good health.

This clonotype was recorded only once. V gene TRBV4-1 combines with J gene TRBJ2-2; D is possibly TRBD1 or TRBD2 (5 bases each). Germline CDR1 and CDR2: MGHRA and YSYEKL. Trimming pared 5 bases from V and 3 bases from J, leaving 25 bases between. This CDR3 is 19 amino acids long. The CDR3 region is CASSTSGRGRDHHTGELFF. The CDR3 bases are TGCGCCAGCAGCACTTCAGGCCGGGGCAGGGACCATCACACCGGGGAGCTGTTTTTT.

Here the CDR3 reads CASSFRLAVYLEQYF. The CDR3 DNA reads as TGTGCCAGCAGCTTTAGACTAGCGGTCTATTTGGAGCAGTACTTC. The chain carries TRBV11-3 and TRBJ2-4; 9 bases map to TRBD2. The trim removed 3 bases at V and 13 bases at J, leaving 13 bases unmatched. The length of the CDR3 is 15 residues. Germline V lookup: CDR1 SGHNT, CDR2 YENEEA.

The V call is TRBV6-2 or TRBV6-3, the J call TRBJ2-1, with a possible D match to TRBD2 (6 bases). This CDR3 spans 15 amino acids. Trimming pared 11 bases from V and 10 bases from J, leaving 27 bases between. Germline V gene sequence: CDR1 MNHEY, CDR2 SVGEGT. DNA of the CDR3: TGTGCCTGTAGACTAACAACCCCCACTGGGGGGGAGCAGTTCTTC. Translating it yields CACRLTTPTGGEQFF.

The chain uses TRBV7-9 and TRBJ2-5; TRBD2 might be the D (5 bases). Per germline, CDR1 SEHNR and CDR2 FQNEAQ (reference sequence). The V end was cut by 2 bases, the J end by 3 bases, with 10 bases between. This CDR3 has 14 residues. This CDR3 is CASSLYPGKETQYF. CDR3 bases: TGTGCCAGCAGCTTATATCCGGGGAAAGAGACCCAGTACTTC. Complete variable domain (other parts from reference TRBV7-9 and TRBJ2-5): DTGVSQNPRHKITKRGQNVTFRCDPISEHNRLYWYRQTLGQGPEFLTYFQNEAQLEKSRLLSDRFSAERPKGSFSTLEIQRTEQGDSAMYLCASSLYPGKETQYFGPGTRLLVL.

The sample holds a few counts of this clonotype. The rearrangement uses TRBV5-5 and TRBJ1-2, with D tentatively TRBD1 (6 bases). The CDR3 extends over 18 amino acids. Per the germline V gene, CDR1 is SGHKS and CDR2 is YYEKEE (reference sequence). V lost 0 bases to trimming and J lost 0 bases, with 18 bases between them. CDR3 amino acids: CASSLEGRGRAANYGYTF. DNA of the CDR3: TGTGCCAGCAGCTTGGAGGGTCGGGGGCGAGCAGCTAACTATGGCTACACCTTC.

This clonotype appeared a few times. The rearrangement links TRBV4-3 to TRBJ2-3; D possibly corresponds to TRBD2 (5 bases). V shed 1 base and J shed 3 bases, with 11 bases lying between them. The germline V gene encodes CDR1 LGHNA and CDR2 YSLEER. The CDR3 loop spans 15 amino acids. The CDR3 region is CASSQAAVPTDTQYF. The CDR3 nucleotides read TGCGCCAGCAGCCAAGCAGCGGTCCCTACAGATACGCAGTATTTT.

This clonotype has more than one count but fewer than ten. The chain employs TRBV4-3 and TRBJ1-1; 7 bases match TRBD1. Germline trimming cut 2 bases from V and 7 bases from J; bases unmatched to any gene: 10. The CDR3 has 15 residues. The germline V gene has CDR1 LGHNA and CDR2 YSLEER. DNA for the CDR3: TGCGCCAGCAGCCAACACGACAGGGTTGGGGGTGAAGCTTTCTTT. Translation gives CASSQHDRVGGEAFF.

This clonotype was observed a few times. The gene calls are TRBV18 and TRBJ2-6, with 8 bases matching TRBD2. From germline, CDR1 is KGHSH and CDR2 LQKENI. The CDR3 consists of 16 residues. Trimming cost V 0 bases and J 3 bases; bases outside gene matches: 1. For the CDR3, the DNA is TGTGCCAGCTCACCACCCGCGGGAGGTGGGGCCAACGTCCTGACTTTC. Translating gives CASSPPAGGGANVLTF.

This clonotype was seen a handful of times. V is TRBV6-2 or TRBV6-3 and J is TRBJ2-3; D is ambiguous. V lost 2 bases to trimming and J lost 5 bases, with 11 bases between them. This CDR3 is 14 amino acids long. The germline V gene encodes CDR1 MNHEY and CDR2 SVGEGT. The CDR3: CASSYLLAQDTQYF. The CDR3 DNA is TGTGCCAGCAGTTACCTGTTAGCTCAAGATACGCAGTATTTT.

This sequence joins TRBV9 and TRBJ1-5; tentative D call: TRBD1 (6 bases). The V gene lost 4 bases and the J gene lost 6 bases, with 14 bases spanning the gap. Germline V gene lookup returns CDR1 SGDLS and CDR2 YYNGEE. The CDR3 runs 14 residues. The CDR3 sequence: CASSPEGESQPQHF. As DNA, the CDR3 is TGTGCCAGCAGCCCCGAGGGGGAGAGTCAGCCCCAGCATTTT.

The chain uses TRBV6-1 and TRBJ2-3; tentatively, D is TRBD1 or TRBD2 (6 bases each). The CDR3 loop spans 15 amino acids. V was trimmed by 8 bases and J by 8 bases, leaving 23 bases between them. Germline V lookup: CDR1 MNHNS, CDR2 SASEGT. CDR3 region: CASQGGTRNVFTQYF. DNA of the CDR3: TGTGCCAGCCAAGGGGGGACACGGAACGTTTTTACGCAGTATTTT.

This chain joins TRBV24-1 and TRBJ2-3; TRBD2 is a possible D gene (5 bases). CDR1 and CDR2 from the germline V gene are KGHDR and SFDVKD. Trimming took off 4 bases at V and 2 bases at J, with 9 bases between the two ends. CDR3 size: 14 residues. CDR3 in amino acids: CATSDAGNTDTQYF. Here the CDR3 DNA reads TGTGCCACCAGTGACGCCGGGAACACAGATACGCAGTATTTT.

This clonotype was detected only a few times. The chain links TRBV20-1 to TRBJ2-1; D is tentatively TRBD1 or TRBD2 (5 bases each). Germline V gene data show CDR1 as DFQATT and CDR2 as SNEGSKA (reference sequence). The CDR3 contains 15 residues. The germline V and J ends were trimmed by 1 base and 9 bases, with 19 bases remaining between them. The CDR3 is CSARVGASAATEQFF. The CDR3 coding sequence is TGCAGTGCTAGAGTCGGGGCTAGTGCCGCTACTGAGCAGTTCTTC.

The rearrangement uses TRBV3-1 and TRBJ2-7; a weak D match, TRBD2 (6 bases). The DNA end is a closer match to TRBJ2-5, so the J assignment may be wrong. Germline-derived CDR1 and CDR2 are LGHDT and YNNKEL (reference sequence). The CDR3 runs to 14 residues. The CDR3 nucleotides are TGTGCCAGCAGCGGGACTCCTGGGCCGGAGACCCAGTACTTC. Its translation: CASSGTPGPETQYF.

This rearrangement joins TRBV7-2 to TRBJ2-1; TRBD2 might be the D (6 bases). The CDR3 has 13 amino acids. The V gene's germline CDR1 is SGHTA and CDR2 FQGNSA. Between the trimmed V and J ends, which lost 5 bases and 7 bases, there was a span of 12 bases. CDR3 DNA: TGTGCCAGCAGCGTAGTTCGGGGGAATGAGCAGTTCTTC. This sequence encodes CASSVVRGNEQFF.

The chain links TRBV7-2 to TRBJ2-1, with 10 positions matching TRBD2. J gave up 7 bases and V 6 bases, and 6 bases lay outside the gene matches. This CDR3 has 14 residues. CDR1 is SGHTA and CDR2 is FQGNSA in the germline V gene. The CDR3 spells CASSRKRGGNEQFF. The CDR3, as DNA: TGTGCCAGCAGTCGTAAGCGGGGGGGAAATGAGCAGTTCTTC.

The rearrangement links TRBV6-5 to TRBJ2-1, with 8 bases identical to TRBD2. Germline loops: CDR1 MNHEY, CDR2 SVGAGI. The ends lost 2 bases at V and 0 bases at J; junction bases unmatched: 12. CDR3 length equals 19 residues. The CDR3 sequence is CASSYPLDGGAVSYNEQFF. In DNA form, the CDR3 reads TGTGCCAGCAGTTACCCACTCGACGGGGGGGCCGTCTCCTACAATGAGCAGTTCTTC.

The genes are TRBV29-1 and TRBJ2-3; 12 bases fit TRBD2. This CDR3 contains 15 residues. In germline, CDR1 is SQVTM, CDR2 ANQGSEA. V was clipped by 8 bases and J by 3 bases; unmatched bases: 9. The CDR3 loop is CSTWTSGAITDTQYF. CDR3 nucleotide sequence: TGCAGCACTTGGACTAGCGGGGCCATAACAGATACGCAGTATTTT.